These 7 T cell receptor beta chains were sequenced from one sample in a study of Siglec-9 on CD8 T cells in melanoma. Using immunoSEQ multiplex PCR, the repertoire was profiled, and TCRdb retains in-frame clones only, with some absent. The repertoire holds roughly 30,000 clones, about 80% seen once, with approximately 6% in the top ten. Sample: Siglec-9- CD8+ T cells sorted from blood. These receptors all come from a human donor in good health.

The sample holds one count of this clone. V is TRBV5-6 and J is TRBJ2-7, with D possibly matching TRBD1 (6 bases). The CDR3 consists of 12 residues. The germline V gene has CDR1 SGHDT and CDR2 YYEEEE. V was pared by 9 bases and J by 1 base, with 11 bases between. CDR3 sequence (DNA): TGTGCCAACAGGGACCGATCCTACGAGCAGTACGTC. It specifies CANRDRSYEQYV.

The rearrangement uses TRBV10-1 and TRBJ2-1, with TRBD2 as a possible D gene (6 bases). Germline assignment: CDR1 WNHNN and CDR2 SYGVQD (reference sequence). CDR3 length equals 11 residues. V lost 10 bases and J lost 9, with 13 bases in between. The CDR3 region has the DNA TGCGCCACTTGGGGGGATACTGAGCAGTTCTTC. Residues: CATWGDTEQFF.

The chain is built from TRBV4-2 and TRBJ2-3; 8 positions match TRBD2. Germline V gene sequence: CDR1 LGHNA, CDR2 YNFKEQ. The CDR3 spans 15 residues. After removal of 0 bases from V and 6 bases from J, the junction contained 5 bases not matched to a gene. This CDR3 reads CASSQDRGGPDTQYF. The CDR3 nucleotides are TGTGCCAGCAGCCAAGACCGGGGGGGCCCCGATACGCAGTATTTT.

This clone was observed once. The gene calls are TRBV28 and TRBJ1-5; 9 positions agree with TRBD1. In germline, CDR1 is MDHEN, CDR2 SYDVKM. V lost 3 bases and J lost 6; bases outside the gene matches: 3. This CDR3 has 14 residues. CDR3 DNA: TGTGCCAGCAGTTTCGACAGGGGGGTTCAGCCCCAGCATTTT. Translation gives CASSFDRGVQPQHF.

The rearrangement joins TRBV7-8 to TRBJ2-1, with 9 bases matching TRBD2. The CDR3 covers 16 residues. V was clipped by 2 bases and J by 3 bases; unmatched bases: 5. CDR1 and CDR2 (germline): SGHVS, FQNEAQ. CDR3 loop: CASSLTLAGIYNEQFF. CDR3 nucleotides: TGTGCCAGCAGCTTAACCCTAGCGGGGATCTACAATGAGCAGTTCTTC. Variable domain in full (rest from reference TRBV7-8 and TRBJ2-1): GAGVSQSPRYKVAKRGQDVALRCDPISGHVSLFWYQQALGQGPEFLTYFQNEAQLDKSGLPSDRFFAERPEGSVSTLKIQRTQQEDSAVYLCASSLTLAGIYNEQFFGPGTRLTVL.

The V call is TRBV9, the J call TRBJ2-5, with D possibly matching TRBD1 (7 bases). CDR1 and CDR2 (germline): SGDLS, YYNGEE. The CDR3 has 15 residues. Trimming took off 0 bases at V and 1 base at J, with 10 bases between the two ends. Written as DNA, the CDR3 is TGTGCCAGCAGCGTAGGCGGGGACAGCCAAGAGACCCAGTACTTC. It translates to CASSVGGDSQETQYF.

The chain links TRBV28 to TRBJ2-1; D may be TRBD1 (6 bases). Trimming stripped 5 bases from V and 8 bases from J, with 16 bases between. The CDR3 sequence is 14 residues long. In germline, CDR1 is MDHEN, CDR2 SYDVKM. In nucleotides, the CDR3 is TGTGCCAGCAGTCTAACCACAGGGTTCCATGAGCAGTTCTTC. Translation: CASSLTTGFHEQFF.